This record looks at one T cell receptor beta chain sequence and its context. No antigen is known for it. This sample was included in a study of regulatory T cells in long-lasting Graves disease. As for the study in general: Treatment with antithyroid drugs for over 5 years, together with positive TSH receptor antibodies, meant persistent Graves' disease. Study-level points and caveats: Persistent Graves' patients showed reduced TCR diversity versus newly diagnosed patients. Among the persistent patients, 2,500 to 3,000 public clonotypes were shared, more than the roughly 990 shared among new patients.

J was trimmed by 5 bases and V by 0 bases; bases with no gene match: 4. The CDR3 is made up of 15 amino acids. Germline-derived CDR1 and CDR2 are SGHRS and YFSETQ. Time point of the sample: persistent/refractory GD, antithyroid drugs over 5 years with positive TRAb. RNA isolated from PBMCs was used to make the TCR library. Researchers made TCR beta libraries by using iRepertoire HTBI primers and running Arm-PCR on CDR3 regions. TCRdb called the multiplex PCR reads again in MiXCR, with one record for every CDR3 protein. This sample carries roughly 500,000 distinct CDR3 sequences, 20% to 25% of them seen once, and the ten largest clones take more than 6%.

The TCR was taken from a female donor with Graves disease. Sequenced material: peripheral blood mononuclear cells (PBMCs), taken when the disease was refractory, from a patient treated with antithyroid drugs. J is TRBJ2-2 and V is TRBV5-1; 7 bases fit TRBD2. CDR3 loop: CASSLALSGTGELFF. The CDR3 DNA sequence: TGCGCCAGCAGCTTGGCCCTTAGCGGGACCGGGGAGCTGTTTTTT.